Reported below is one T cell receptor (beta chain). As yet, its antigen is unknown. This entry belongs to a study of T cells after yellow fever vaccination. J gave up 6 bases and V 0 bases, and 4 bases lay outside the gene matches. Germline V gene data show CDR1 as MNHEY and CDR2 as SVGAGI. This CDR3 is built from 15 residues. Study outcomes and limitations: Among all clonotypes, a small share was observed in both CD4 and CD8 compartments. Although the secondary response was weaker, it peaked faster, at day 5 versus 15. Abundant contaminating clonotypes from the bulk population could appear in FACS-sorted repertoires. Post-booster repertoires contained most primary-vaccination clones again (roughly 95% CD4, roughly 91% CD8).

Via MiXCR, TCRdb re-called the 5' RACE reads, giving one row per CDR3 protein. The table lists 100,000 to 150,000 distinct CDR3 sequences, 8% to 10% of them singletons. V gene TRBV6-5 combines with J gene TRBJ2-1; TRBD2 matches 8 bases. The source material was CD8+ T cells sorted from PBMCs, sampled on the day of the yellow fever booster vaccination. This sequence originates from a man aged 18 to 29 who received the YFV17D yellow fever vaccine. CDR3 in amino acids: CASSYSGGGPNEQFF. The CDR3 DNA sequence: TGTGCCAGCAGTTACTCCGGCGGGGGGCCCAATGAGCAGTTCTTC.